This T cell receptor beta chain is drawn from a study of siplizumab effects on memory and regulatory T cells. General observations from the study: In unstimulated cells, naive T cells appeared more diverse than memory T cells and seemed major alloresponse contributors. Phenotypic classification as naive or memory proved unattainable for roughly 80-96% of proliferating CD4+ or CD8+ clones. Siplizumab produced a significant reduction in alloreactive sequences that were traceable to unstimulated CD4+ memory cells.

The method was immunoSEQ multiplex PCR; TCRdb's version includes in-frame clones alone and lacks a portion of them. The table lists tens of thousands of clones, more than 95% of them singletons. The germline V and J ends were trimmed by 3 bases and 15 bases, with 15 bases remaining between them. Germline CDR1 LNHNV, CDR2 YYDKDF (reference sequence). CDR3 length equals 12 residues. A word on this clone: What it binds is unknown.

Sequenced input: naive CD4+ T cells sorted from blood. The TCR originated in a human donor in good health. The chain employs TRBV15 and TRBJ2-1; perhaps D is TRBD1 or TRBD2 (5 bases each). As DNA, the CDR3 is TGTGCCACCAGCAGGACAGAGGGTAGGCGGTTCTTC. Its translation is CATSRTEGRRFF.